This T cell receptor beta chain was sequenced for a study of radiotherapy plus CTLA-4 blockade in lung cancer (dated by TCRdb to 2016 to 2019). About the investigation overall: Objective responses occurred in roughly 19% of enrolled patients, and about 33% achieved disease control. What the research found in general, with its limitations: After treatment with radiotherapy and ipilimumab, TCR clones that originated in tumors expanded in peripheral blood. The strongest predictors of response were reported to be early dynamic shifts in blood T cell clones along with a rise in serum interferon-beta following radiation.

Regarding this clone: Its antigen remains undetermined. Base qualities are not provided; no much larger clone lies one nucleotide away.

Focal radiation therapy combined with CTLA-4 blockade (ipilimumab) was tested in patients with chemo-refractory metastatic non-small-cell lung cancer. Counted from cysteine to phenylalanine, this CDR3 has 14 amino acids. Only the CDR3 portion is preserved as DNA: 42 bases, with reading frame beginning at the first base. The germline V gene specifies MGHRA as CDR1 and YSYEKL as CDR2. Trimming at the junction amounts to 1 base on V and 5 bases on J, and the germline ends lie 11 bases apart. Library prep was done by the immunoSEQ multiplex PCR assay. Drawn from immuneACCESS, this table holds only the in-frame rearrangements with V and J called that TCRdb kept. Clones are partly lost; checked studies trace under half to an unresolved V gene and leave the rest unexplained. The sample includes some 78,000 clones, with about 86% observed a single time. The ten largest clones capture 2% to 2.5% of the sample.

The sample was peripheral blood, taken from a patient treated with radiotherapy plus ipilimumab. The clonotype comes from a human donor with non-small cell lung cancer who had a partial response to radiotherapy plus ipilimumab. This chain joins TRBV4-1 to TRBJ1-2; perhaps TRBD1 is the D gene, with 6 bases matching. The CDR3 loop reads CASSQGGGSYGYTF. The bases are TGCGCCAGCAGCCAAGGGGGGGGCAGTTATGGCTACACCTTC.